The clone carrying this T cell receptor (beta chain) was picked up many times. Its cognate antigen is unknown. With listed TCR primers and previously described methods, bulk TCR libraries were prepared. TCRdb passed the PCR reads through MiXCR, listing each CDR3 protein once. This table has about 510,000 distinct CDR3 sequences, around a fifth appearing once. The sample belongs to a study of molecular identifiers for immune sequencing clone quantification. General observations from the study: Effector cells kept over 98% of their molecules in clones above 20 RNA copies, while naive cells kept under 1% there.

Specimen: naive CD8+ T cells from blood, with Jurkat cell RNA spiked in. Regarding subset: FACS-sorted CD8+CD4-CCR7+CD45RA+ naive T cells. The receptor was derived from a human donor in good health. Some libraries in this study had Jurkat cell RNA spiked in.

The CDR3 DNA sequence: TGCGCCAGCAGTCCGGGCTCGGACTATGATGGCTACACCTTC. Protein product: CASSPGSDYDGYTF. The chain employs TRBV4-1 and TRBJ1-2; D is undetermined. Germline V gene sequence: CDR1 MGHRA, CDR2 YSYEKL. V was pared by 6 bases and J by 6 bases, with 17 bases between. This CDR3 has 14 residues.